This T cell receptor (beta chain) was found in a study of blood T cell repertoires in COVID-19. V lost 6 bases to trimming and J lost 0 bases; unmatched junction nucleotides: 4. The CDR3 totals 14 residues. Germline CDR1 reads SGHRS; CDR2 reads YFSETQ. Per the authors' pipeline: For nucleated cells, counts were estimated from reference gene primer amplification. This table comes from immunoSEQ multiplex PCR, and its TCRdb copy is limited to in-frame clones, with some not included. V and J calls and clone size are those listed in that table; D and trimming were worked out from the DNA. The repertoire includes fewer than 75,000 clones, roughly 86% of them detected once, and roughly 1.5% sits in the top ten.

This TCR derives from a man in his fifties or sixties with acute or convalescent COVID-19. The sample comprised peripheral blood. The chain has TRBV5-1 and TRBJ1-1; 8 bases are a match to TRBD1. In DNA form, the CDR3 reads TGCGCCAGCAAGCGGACAGGGTTGAACACTGAAGCTTTCTTT. It yields the protein CASKRTGLNTEAFF. Full variable domain (remainder filled in from reference TRBV5-1 and TRBJ1-1): KAGVTQTPRYLIKTRGQQVTLSCSPISGHRSVSWYQQTPGQGLQFLFEYFSETQRNKGNFPGRFSGRQFSNSRSEMNVSTLELGDSALYLCASKRTGLNTEAFFGQGTRLTVV.